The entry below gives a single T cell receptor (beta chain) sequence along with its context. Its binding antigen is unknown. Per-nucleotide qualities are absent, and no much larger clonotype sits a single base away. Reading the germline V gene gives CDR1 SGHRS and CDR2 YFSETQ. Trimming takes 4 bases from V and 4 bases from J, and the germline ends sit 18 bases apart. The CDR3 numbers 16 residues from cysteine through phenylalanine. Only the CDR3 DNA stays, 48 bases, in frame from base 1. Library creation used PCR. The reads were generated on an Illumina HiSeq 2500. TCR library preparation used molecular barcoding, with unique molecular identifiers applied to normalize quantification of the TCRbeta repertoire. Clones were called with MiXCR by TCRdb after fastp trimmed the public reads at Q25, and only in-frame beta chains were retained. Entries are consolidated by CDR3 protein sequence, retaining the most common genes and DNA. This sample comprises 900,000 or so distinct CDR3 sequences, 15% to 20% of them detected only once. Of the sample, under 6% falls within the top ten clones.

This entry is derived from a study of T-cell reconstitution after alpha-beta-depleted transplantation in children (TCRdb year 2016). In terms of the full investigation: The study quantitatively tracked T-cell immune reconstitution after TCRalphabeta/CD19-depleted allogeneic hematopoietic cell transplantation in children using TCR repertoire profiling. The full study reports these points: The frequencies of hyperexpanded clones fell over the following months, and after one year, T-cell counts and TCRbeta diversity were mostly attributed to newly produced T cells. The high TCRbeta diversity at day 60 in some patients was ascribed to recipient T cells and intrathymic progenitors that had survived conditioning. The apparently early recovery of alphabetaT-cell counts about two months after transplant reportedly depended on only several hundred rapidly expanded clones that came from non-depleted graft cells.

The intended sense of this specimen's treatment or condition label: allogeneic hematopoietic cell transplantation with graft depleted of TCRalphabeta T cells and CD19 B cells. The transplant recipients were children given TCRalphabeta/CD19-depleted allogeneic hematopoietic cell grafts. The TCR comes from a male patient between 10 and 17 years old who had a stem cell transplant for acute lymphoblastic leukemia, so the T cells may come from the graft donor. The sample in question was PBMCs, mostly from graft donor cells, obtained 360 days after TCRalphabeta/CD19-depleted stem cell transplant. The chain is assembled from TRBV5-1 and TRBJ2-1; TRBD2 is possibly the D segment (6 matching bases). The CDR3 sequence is CASSGASARLYNEQFF. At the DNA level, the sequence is TGCGCCAGCAGCGGGGCTAGCGCTCGGTTGTACAATGAGCAGTTCTTC.